What follows are 29 T cell receptor beta chains derived from one specimen sequenced in a study of tissue T cells after allogeneic stem cell transplantation. Some clones are missing from TCRdb's copy, which holds only in-frame ones; the method was immunoSEQ multiplex PCR. The table records approximately 17,000 clones, about 70% of them present only once. Input material: spleen. The receptor set was obtained from a female BALB/c mouse in good health. MHC haplotype: H2-d.

This clone was seen only a few times. Genes and germline come from the mouse. The read ends 1 residue shy of where the CDR3 ends; the end is completed using the germline J gene. V gene TRBV1 combines with J gene TRBJ1-4; D gene ambiguous. This CDR3 contains 14 residues. Trimming removed 3 bases at V and 1 base at J, with 6 bases between. Germline CDR1 NSQYPW, CDR2 LRSPGD (reference sequence). CDR3 loop: CTCSARTSNERLFF. The sequenced CDR3 bases are TGCACCTGCAGTGCCAGGACTTCCAACGAAAGATTATTT. Full variable domain (rest looked up from reference TRBV1 and TRBJ1-4): VTLLEQNPRWRLVPRGQAVNLRCILKNSQYPWMSWYQQDLQKQLQWLFTLRSPGDKEVKSLPGADYLATRVTDTELRLQVANMSQGRTLYCTCSARTSNERLFFGHGTKLSVL.

This clone was picked up a small number of times. Genes and germline are mouse. The observed sequence ends 1 residue before the CDR3 terminus, with the missing tail filled in from the germline J gene. The V gene is TRBV14, the J gene TRBJ2-7; D might be TRBD1 (6 bases). The CDR3 consists of 12 residues. Germline V lookup: CDR1 SGHDT, CDR2 FRDEAV. Trimming pared 4 bases from V and 3 bases from J, leaving 8 bases between. CDR3 residues: CASSRDNYEQYF. Incomplete CDR3 DNA: TGTGCCAGCAGTCGGGACAACTATGAACAGTAC.

For this clone: Here the gene names and germline are mouse. The CDR3 end lies 1 residue beyond the end of the read and is filled in from the germline J gene. The V and J genes are TRBV13-1 and TRBJ1-1; D may be TRBD1 (6 bases). The CDR3 is 14 amino acids. Germline V gene sequence: CDR1 NSHNY, CDR2 SYGAGN. Between the trimmed V and J ends, which lost 2 bases and 4 bases, there was a span of 12 bases. Here the CDR3 reads CASSERTRGTEVFF. The sequenced CDR3 bases are TGTGCCAGCAGTGAGCGGACCAGGGGCACAGAAGTCTTC.

As to this clone: The junction departs from the called germline gene at one end, perhaps through a read error. Here the gene names and germline are mouse. Read coverage stops 1 residue before the CDR3 terminus; the germline J gene supplies the remainder. V gene TRBV2 combines with J gene TRBJ1-4; a possible D gene is TRBD1 (5 bases). The CDR3 extends over 13 amino acids. CDR1 and CDR2 from the germline V gene are LGHNA and YSYQKL. This chain's CDR3 is CAGSPGPNERLFF. The sequenced part of the CDR3 DNA is TGTGCCGGCAGCCCGGGACCAAACGAAAGATTATTT. Looking up the rest from reference TRBV2 and TRBJ1-4 gives the full variable domain: DPKIIQKPKYLVAVTGSEKILICEQYLGHNAMYWYRQSAKKPLEFMFSYSYQKLMDNQTASSRFQPQSSKKNHLDLQITALKPDDSATYFCAGSPGPNERLFFGHGTKLSVL.

As for this clone: The genes are named according to mouse. Coverage ceases 1 residue before the CDR3 finishes, and the germline J gene fills in the end. The chain links TRBV4 to TRBJ1-6; TRBD1 agrees at 12 bases. TRBJ1-6 is an ORF, and what it does is uncertain. This CDR3 has 17 amino acids. With V trimmed by 5 bases and J by 2 bases, 4 bases remained unmatched. Germline V gene data show CDR1 as LGHDT and CDR2 as YNNKQL (reference sequence). The CDR3 DNA, read in part, is TGTGCCAGCAGCAAGGGACAGGGGGCTACCTATAATTCGCCCCTCTAC. Protein sequence: CASSKGQGATYNSPLY. The complete CDR3 protein is CASSKGQGATYNSPLYF.

This clone showed up just a few times. Genes here carry mouse names. The read ends 1 residue early relative to the CDR3; the germline J gene fills the gap. This chain uses TRBV1 with TRBJ2-1, with D unresolved. The germline gives CDR1 NSQYPW, CDR2 LRSPGD (reference sequence). The CDR3 covers 14 residues. V gave up 1 base and J gave up 3 bases, with 7 bases separating them. The sequenced CDR3 bases are TGCACCTGCAGTGCAGTCAGTATCTATGCTGAGCAGTTC. This sequence encodes CTCSAVSIYAEQF. The whole CDR3 region reads CTCSAVSIYAEQFF.

This clone is a singleton in its sample. Genes and germline are mouse. The sequenced part of the CDR3 DNA is TGTGCCAGCAAAGGGGGAGAAGTCTTC. Translation: CASKGGEVF. The full-length CDR3 reads as CASKGGEVFF. The chain has TRBV13-1 and TRBJ1-1, with D perhaps TRBD1 (6 bases). The CDR3 is cut off 1 residue early in the read; its end comes from the germline J gene. V lost 6 bases to trimming and J lost 7 bases, with 7 bases between them. The CDR3 extends over 10 amino acids. Looked up from germline, CDR1 is NSHNY and CDR2 is SYGAGN.

Comment on this clone: Genes and germline are mouse. Coverage ceases 1 residue before the CDR3 finishes, and the germline J gene fills in the end. The chain recombines TRBV13-2 with TRBJ2-7, with a weak D call TRBD1 (5 bases). The CDR3 has 12 amino acids. Germline CDR1 NNHNN, CDR2 SYGAGS (reference sequence). The V end lost 2 bases, the J end lost 7 bases, and 10 bases lay between the germline ends. The CDR3 loop reads CASGDRVGEQYF. The sequenced part of the CDR3 DNA is TGTGCCAGCGGTGACAGGGTAGGGGAACAGTAC.

Details on this clone: Genes here carry mouse names. The read stops 1 residue short of the end of the CDR3; the missing end is completed from the germline J gene. The chain employs TRBV13-1 and TRBJ1-1; possible D gene TRBD1, 5 bases. The germline V gene encodes CDR1 NSHNY and CDR2 SYGAGN. The V end lost 1 base, the J end lost 5 bases, and 9 bases lay between the germline ends. The length of the CDR3 is 13 residues. The part of the CDR3 DNA that was read is TGTGCCAGCAGTGATTCAGGGTGGACAGAAGTCTTC. It specifies CASSDSGWTEVF. The complete CDR3 protein is CASSDSGWTEVFF.

Concerning this clone: Gene labels here are mouse ones. The read comes to an end 1 residue before the CDR3 does, leaving the germline J gene to fill in the end. The genes are TRBV14 and TRBJ1-2; no definite D call. Trimming took off 3 bases at V and 0 bases at J, with 3 bases between the two ends. The CDR3 spans 12 residues. Per the germline V gene, CDR1 is SGHDT and CDR2 is FRDEAV. The CDR3 reads CASSSANSDYTF. CDR3 bases read: TGTGCCAGCAGTTCCGCAAACTCCGACTACACC.

As regards this clone: Gene names and germline match the mouse. The read terminates 1 residue ahead of where the CDR3 ends, so the germline J gene completes it. The chain combines TRBV13-1 with TRBJ1-2; 9 bases map to TRBD1. V lost 5 bases and J lost 4; bases outside the gene matches: 3. In germline, CDR1 is NSHNY, CDR2 SYGAGN. The CDR3 sequence is 13 residues long. The CDR3 protein is CASRGTGISDYTF. The sequenced part of the CDR3 DNA is TGTGCCAGCAGAGGGACAGGGATCTCCGACTACACC.

A note on this clone: The germline and genes are mouse ones. Read data end 1 residue before the CDR3 end; the end is taken from the germline J gene. This chain uses TRBV13-2 with TRBJ2-7; 12 positions match TRBD2. The CDR3 is made up of 14 amino acids. Germline V gene lookup returns CDR1 NNHNN and CDR2 SYGAGS (reference sequence). Trimming at V came to 3 bases and at J to 6 bases, leaving 4 bases not matched to a gene. Incomplete CDR3 DNA: TGTGCCAGCGGTGCCGGGACTGGGGGGATTGAACAGTAC. It codes for CASGAGTGGIEQY. The full CDR3 sequence reads CASGAGTGGIEQYF.

With regard to this clone: Gene names are the mouse ones. The read finishes 1 residue shy of the CDR3 end, and the germline J gene is used to complete it. This sequence joins TRBV20 and TRBJ2-7; 13 positions agree with TRBD2. Germline assignment: CDR1 GFQATS and CDR2 STVNSAI. V was pared by 3 bases and J by 3 bases, with 2 bases of the junction left unmatched. The CDR3 consists of 14 residues. The CDR3 sequence is CGASRDWGGYEQYF. The part of the CDR3 DNA that was read is TGTGGTGCTAGCAGGGACTGGGGGGGCTATGAACAGTAC. Full variable domain (outside the CDR3, taken from reference TRBV20 and TRBJ2-7): GALVYQYPRRTICKSGTSMRMECQAVGFQATSVAWYRQSPQKTFELIALSTVNSAIKYEQNFTQEKFPISHPNLSFSSMTVLNAYLEDRGLYLCGASRDWGGYEQYFGPGTRLTVL.

As for this clone: Germline and genes here are mouse. The read halts 1 residue ahead of the CDR3 end, with the missing end drawn from the germline J gene. The gene calls are TRBV19 and TRBJ2-2; 11 bases align to TRBD2. The CDR3 consists of 16 residues. Trimming removed 5 bases from V and 2 bases from J; junction bases left unmatched: 5. Germline-derived CDR1 and CDR2 are FNHDT and SITEND (reference sequence). CDR3 protein: CASRTGGARNTGQLYF. The sequenced CDR3 bases are TGTGCCAGCAGAACTGGGGGGGCGCGGAACACCGGGCAGCTCTAC.

About this clone itself: Genes here carry mouse names. The DNA ends 1 residue before the CDR3 does, and the rest of the CDR3 is filled in from the germline J gene. This chain connects TRBV2 to TRBJ2-5; D is possibly TRBD1 (6 bases). The CDR3 covers 15 residues. CDR1 is LGHNA and CDR2 is YSYQKL in the germline V gene. V lost 3 bases and J lost 2, with 12 bases in between. The CDR3: CASSQFDRPQDTQYF. Partial CDR3 DNA: TGTGCCAGCAGCCAGTTTGACAGGCCCCAAGACACCCAGTAC.

A remark on this clone: Germline and genes: mouse. The read terminates 1 residue ahead of where the CDR3 ends, so the germline J gene completes it. The rearrangement joins TRBV5 to TRBJ2-1; TRBD1 agrees at 10 bases. With 3 bases clipped from V and 3 bases from J, the junction kept 2 bases outside the gene matches. CDR1 is LGHNA and CDR2 is YNLKQL in the germline V gene (reference sequence). This CDR3 comprises 15 residues. This CDR3 reads CASSHRTGGYAEQFF. The CDR3 bases that were read are TGTGCCAGCAGCCACCGGACAGGGGGCTATGCTGAGCAGTTC.

This clone was seen only a few times. Gene names and germline match the mouse. The CDR3 end is not reached by the read, which stops 1 residue before it; the germline J gene fills it in. The chain has TRBV4 and TRBJ1-4, with 9 bases aligning to TRBD1. The CDR3 is made up of 13 amino acids. The germline CDR1 and CDR2 sequences are LGHDT and YNNKQL (reference sequence). Trimming cost V 10 bases and J 7 bases; bases outside gene matches: 7. The CDR3 DNA, read in part, is TGTGCCACCCGGGACAGGGAAGTCGAAAGATTATTT. Its protein is CATRDREVERLF. The CDR3, in full, reads CATRDREVERLFF.

On this clone itself: These gene names are mouse names. The read ends 1 residue shy of where the CDR3 ends; the end is completed using the germline J gene. The chain uses TRBV13-3 and TRBJ2-1, with 8 bases fitting TRBD2. The J segment lost 0 bases and the V segment lost 4 bases, leaving 3 bases of the junction unmatched. Germline values: CDR1 NNHDY, CDR2 SYVADS. CDR3 length: 15 amino acids. The chain's CDR3 is CASSPGGYNYAEQFF. The CDR3 bases that were read are TGTGCCAGCAGTCCTGGGGGGTATAACTATGCTGAGCAGTTC.

On this clone itself: Each gene name is a mouse one. The CDR3 is cut off 1 residue early in the read; its end comes from the germline J gene. The chain combines TRBV14 with TRBJ1-4; TRBD1 is a possible D gene (6 bases). Trimming removed 2 bases from V and 3 bases from J, with 11 bases in between. This CDR3 has 15 residues. Per germline, CDR1 SGHDT and CDR2 FRDEAV. The covered CDR3 bases are TGTGCCAGCAGTTTTGGGGGGCGGGCCAACGAAAGATTATTT. It codes for CASSFGGRANERLF. The whole CDR3 region reads CASSFGGRANERLFF.

Comments on this clone: Gene names refer to mouse genes. The CDR3 extends 1 residue past the end of the read, so its final part is completed from the germline J gene. The chain uses TRBV29 and TRBJ1-4; 9 positions agree with TRBD1. Germline CDR1 and CDR2: MSHET and SYDVDS. CDR3 length: 14 amino acids. Trimming cost V 6 bases and J 7 bases; bases outside gene matches: 6. The DNA read from the CDR3 is TGTGCTAGCAGAACCGGGACAGGGATCGAAAGATTATTT. This gives the protein CASRTGTGIERLF. From start to end, the CDR3 is CASRTGTGIERLFF. Full variable domain (missing parts from reference TRBV29 and TRBJ1-4): DMKVTQMPRYLIKRMGENVLLECGQDMSHETMYWYRQDPGLGLQLIYISYDVDSNSEGDIPKGYRVSRKKREHFSLILDSAKTNQTSVYFCASRTGTGIERLFFGHGTKLSVL.

Regarding this clone: Any gene name here is a mouse gene name. Sequencing ends 1 residue short of the CDR3 end; the germline J gene provides the rest. This rearrangement joins TRBV20 to TRBJ1-6, with a tentative D call TRBD1 (5 bases). TRBJ1-6 is sorted into the ORF group, with uncertain function. Per the germline V gene, CDR1 is GFQATS and CDR2 is STVNSAI. CDR3 size: 13 residues. Trimming left V 5 bases short and J 3 bases short, with 8 bases between. CDR3 amino acids: CGAQDNYNSPLYF. CDR3 DNA (partial): TGTGGTGCTCAGGACAACTATAATTCGCCCCTCTAC.

Notes on this clone: Each gene name is a mouse one. The sequenced fragment ends 1 residue before the CDR3 boundary, so the rest is inferred from the germline J gene. V is TRBV29 and J is TRBJ2-2, with unresolved D. Trimming removed 0 bases from V and 0 bases from J, with 5 bases in between. CDR1 and CDR2 from the germline V gene are MSHET and SYDVDS. This CDR3 spans 15 amino acids. CDR3 bases read: TGTGCTAGCAGTTTATCGGCAGCAAACACCGGGCAGCTCTAC. Translation gives CASSLSAANTGQLY. The whole CDR3 protein is CASSLSAANTGQLYF.

About this clone: These gene names are mouse names. The sequence runs out 1 residue before the end of the CDR3; the remainder is reconstructed from the germline J gene. The rearrangement uses TRBV5 and TRBJ2-2, with TRBD1 matching 11 bases. The ends lost 4 bases at V and 5 bases at J; junction bases unmatched: 3. Germline V gene data show CDR1 as LGHNA and CDR2 as YNLKQL (reference sequence). This CDR3 contains 15 residues. Incomplete CDR3 DNA: TGTGCCAGCAGCCCCCGGGACAGGGGGACCGGGCAGCTCTAC. This translates into CASSPRDRGTGQLY. The whole CDR3 sequence reads CASSPRDRGTGQLYF.

Concerning this clone: Germline and genes here are mouse. The DNA ends 1 residue before the CDR3 does, and the rest of the CDR3 is filled in from the germline J gene. This chain joins TRBV14 and TRBJ2-5, with TRBD2 matching 8 bases. Germline V CDR1 and CDR2: SGHDT, FRDEAV. Trimming removed 4 bases from V and 1 base from J; junction bases left unmatched: 5. CDR3 length equals 15 residues. The CDR3 region is CASSPTGVDQDTQYF. CDR3 bases read: TGTGCCAGCAGTCCGACTGGGGTGGACCAAGACACCCAGTAC.

Turning to this clone: Genes and germline come from the mouse. Other DNA sequences within the sample encode an identical CDR3. The CDR3 bases that were read are TGCACCTGCAGTGCGAACTGGGGGGAGGGGGGTGCAGAAACGCTGTAT. Its protein product is CTCSANWGEGGAETLY. The CDR3 in its entirety is CTCSANWGEGGAETLYF. The gene calls are TRBV1 and TRBJ2-3, with 9 nucleotides matching TRBD2. With the read ending 1 residue before the CDR3 end, the germline J gene is used to fill in that end. Per germline, CDR1 NSQYPW and CDR2 LRSPGD (reference sequence). This CDR3 is 17 amino acids long. V shed 3 bases, J shed 1 base, and the junction held 8 bases outside the gene matches.

Of note for this clone: The gene names here belong to mouse. The read finishes 1 residue shy of the CDR3 end, and the germline J gene is used to complete it. The chain uses TRBV19 and TRBJ1-1; no reliable D call. V lost 4 bases and J 1 base, leaving 11 bases between the germline ends. CDR1 is FNHDT and CDR2 is SITEND in the germline V gene (reference sequence). The CDR3 loop spans 14 amino acids. CDR3 DNA, as far as it was read: TGTGCCAGCAGTCCGTTACAAAAAAACACAGAAGTCTTC. Translating it yields CASSPLQKNTEVF. The full CDR3 is CASSPLQKNTEVFF.

The sample holds a few counts of this clone. Germline and genes: mouse. The read terminates 1 residue ahead of where the CDR3 ends, so the germline J gene completes it. The chain carries TRBV13-1 and TRBJ2-2, with D uncertain. This CDR3 is 13 amino acids long. CDR1 and CDR2 (germline): NSHNY, SYGAGN. Trimming pared 2 bases from V and 2 bases from J, leaving 4 bases between. The CDR3 sequence is CASSDSNTGQLYF. Partial CDR3 DNA: TGTGCCAGCAGTGACAGCAACACCGGGCAGCTCTAC.

Regarding this clone: Mouse gene names apply. The read falls 1 residue short of the CDR3 end, and the missing part is taken from the germline J gene. The rearrangement joins TRBV1 to TRBJ2-7, with no clear D. The CDR3 totals 12 residues. Per the germline V gene, CDR1 is NSQYPW and CDR2 is LRSPGD (reference sequence). Trimming took 3 bases from V and 5 from J, leaving 8 bases between them. The CDR3 bases that were read are TGCACCTGCAGTGCGGCTGGTGATGAACAGTAC. This gives the protein CTCSAAGDEQY. The complete CDR3 sequence is CTCSAAGDEQYF.

In its sample, this clone was seen a few times. Here the gene names and germline are mouse. Sequencing ends 1 residue short of the CDR3 end; the germline J gene provides the rest. This chain joins TRBV2 and TRBJ2-2; 9 bases fit TRBD1. The CDR3 length is 14 residues. CDR1 and CDR2 (germline): LGHNA, YSYQKL. J gave up 6 bases and V 4 bases, and 3 bases lay outside the gene matches. Here the CDR3 reads CASSPGTGSGQLYF. The DNA read from the CDR3 is TGTGCCAGCAGCCCCGGGACAGGGTCCGGGCAGCTCTAC.